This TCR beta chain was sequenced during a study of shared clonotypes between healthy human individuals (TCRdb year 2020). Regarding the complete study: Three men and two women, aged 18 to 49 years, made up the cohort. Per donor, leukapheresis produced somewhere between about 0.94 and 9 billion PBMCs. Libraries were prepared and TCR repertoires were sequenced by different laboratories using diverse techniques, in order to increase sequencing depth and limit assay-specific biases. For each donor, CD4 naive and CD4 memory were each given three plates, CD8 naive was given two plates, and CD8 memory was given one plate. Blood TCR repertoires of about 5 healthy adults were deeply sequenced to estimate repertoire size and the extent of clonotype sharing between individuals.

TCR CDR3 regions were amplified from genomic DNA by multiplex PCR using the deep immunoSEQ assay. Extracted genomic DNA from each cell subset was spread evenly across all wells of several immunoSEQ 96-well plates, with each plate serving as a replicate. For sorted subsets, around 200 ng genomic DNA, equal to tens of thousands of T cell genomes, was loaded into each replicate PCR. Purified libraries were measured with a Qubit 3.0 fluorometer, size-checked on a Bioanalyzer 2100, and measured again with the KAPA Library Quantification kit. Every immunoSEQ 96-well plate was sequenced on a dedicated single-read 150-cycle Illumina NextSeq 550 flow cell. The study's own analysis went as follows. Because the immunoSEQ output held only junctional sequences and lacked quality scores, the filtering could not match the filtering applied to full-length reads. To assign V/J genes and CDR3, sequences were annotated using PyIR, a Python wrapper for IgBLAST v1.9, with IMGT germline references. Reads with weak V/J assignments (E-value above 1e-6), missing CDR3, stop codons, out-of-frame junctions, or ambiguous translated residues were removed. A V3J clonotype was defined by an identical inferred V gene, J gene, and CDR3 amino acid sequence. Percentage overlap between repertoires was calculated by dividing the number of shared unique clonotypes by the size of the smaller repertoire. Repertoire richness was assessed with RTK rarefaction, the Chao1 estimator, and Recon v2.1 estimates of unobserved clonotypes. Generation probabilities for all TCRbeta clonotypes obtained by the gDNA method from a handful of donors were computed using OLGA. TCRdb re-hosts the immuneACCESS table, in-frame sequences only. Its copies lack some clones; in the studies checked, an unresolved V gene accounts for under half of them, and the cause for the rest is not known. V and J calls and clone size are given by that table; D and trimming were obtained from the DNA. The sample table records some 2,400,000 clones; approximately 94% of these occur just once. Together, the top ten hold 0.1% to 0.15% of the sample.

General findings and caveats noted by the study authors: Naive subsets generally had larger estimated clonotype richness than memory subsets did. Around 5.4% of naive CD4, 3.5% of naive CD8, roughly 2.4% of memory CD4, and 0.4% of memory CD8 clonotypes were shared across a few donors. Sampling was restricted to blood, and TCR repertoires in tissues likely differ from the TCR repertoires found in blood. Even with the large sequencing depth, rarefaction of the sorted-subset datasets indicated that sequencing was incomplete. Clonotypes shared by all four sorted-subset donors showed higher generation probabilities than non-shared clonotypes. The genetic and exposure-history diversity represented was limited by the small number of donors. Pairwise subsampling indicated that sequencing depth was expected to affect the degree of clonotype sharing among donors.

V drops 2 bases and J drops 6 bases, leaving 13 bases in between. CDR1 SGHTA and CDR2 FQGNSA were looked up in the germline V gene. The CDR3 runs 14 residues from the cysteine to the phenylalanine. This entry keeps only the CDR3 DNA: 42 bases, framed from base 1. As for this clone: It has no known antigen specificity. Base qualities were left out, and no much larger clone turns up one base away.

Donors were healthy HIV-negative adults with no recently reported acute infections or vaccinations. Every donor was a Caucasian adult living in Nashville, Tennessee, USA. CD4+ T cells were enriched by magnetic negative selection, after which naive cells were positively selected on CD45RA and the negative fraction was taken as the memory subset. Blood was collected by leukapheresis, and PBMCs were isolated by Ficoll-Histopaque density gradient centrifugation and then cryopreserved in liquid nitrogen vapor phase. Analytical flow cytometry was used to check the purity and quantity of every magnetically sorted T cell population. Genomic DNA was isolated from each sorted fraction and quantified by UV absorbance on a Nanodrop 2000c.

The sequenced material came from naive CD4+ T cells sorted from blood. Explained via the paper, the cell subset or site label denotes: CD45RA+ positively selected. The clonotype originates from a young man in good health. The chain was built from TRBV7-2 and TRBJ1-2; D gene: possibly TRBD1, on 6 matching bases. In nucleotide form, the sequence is TGTGCCAGCAGCTTATTTGGGGGCGTAGATGGCTACACCTTC. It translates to CASSLFGGVDGYTF.